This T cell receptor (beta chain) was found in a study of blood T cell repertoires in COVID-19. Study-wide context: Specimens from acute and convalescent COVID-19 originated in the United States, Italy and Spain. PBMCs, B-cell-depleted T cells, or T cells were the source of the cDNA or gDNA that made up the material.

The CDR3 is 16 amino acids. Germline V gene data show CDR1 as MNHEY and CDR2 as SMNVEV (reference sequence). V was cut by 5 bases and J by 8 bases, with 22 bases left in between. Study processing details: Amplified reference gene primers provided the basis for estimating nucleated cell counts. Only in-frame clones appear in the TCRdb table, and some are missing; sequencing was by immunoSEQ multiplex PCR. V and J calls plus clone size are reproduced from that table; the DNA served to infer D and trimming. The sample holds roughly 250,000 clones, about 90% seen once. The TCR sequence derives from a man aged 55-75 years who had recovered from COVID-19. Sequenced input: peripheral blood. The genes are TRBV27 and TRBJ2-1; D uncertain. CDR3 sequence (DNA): TGTGCCAGCAGTCCCGCGGCAGAATGGATGGTCGATGAGCAGTTCTTC. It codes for CASSPAAEWMVDEQFF.